Listed here is a single TCR beta chain. Its matching antigen is unknown. The data belong to a study of PD-1 blockade in mismatch repair-deficient tumors. Study-level information: Enrolled about 2012-2016, patients had progressing, pretreated mismatch repair-deficient cancers of about a dozen types.

Three pembrolizumab responders had their TCRs sequenced. Broader study findings: Rapid post-treatment expansion, then contraction, generally preceding radiologic response, marked tumor-resident clones.

Method: immunoSEQ multiplex PCR; TCRdb's copy keeps in-frame clones and lacks some. In the table there are around 30,000 clones, 65% to 85% of which are singletons. This material consisted of PBMCs, taken less than 7 weeks after starting pembrolizumab. The origin of this receptor is an adult with mismatch repair-deficient cancer.

In DNA form, the CDR3 reads TGTGCCAGCAGCCACGCCCATAGCGGAACCTACAATGAGCAGTTCTTC. It specifies CASSHAHSGTYNEQFF. This chain links TRBV7-7 with TRBJ2-1; tentatively, D is TRBD2 (6 bases). The length of the CDR3 is 16 residues. The germline gives CDR1 SSHAT, CDR2 FNYEAQ (reference sequence). Trimming took 5 bases from V and 2 from J, leaving 16 bases between them. The full variable domain, with the rest looked up from reference TRBV7-7 and TRBJ2-1, is GAGVSQSPRYKVTKRGQDVTLRCDPISSHATLYWYQQALGQGPEFLTYFNYEAQPDKSGLPSDRFSAERPEGSISTLTIQRTEQRDSAMYRCASSHAHSGTYNEQFFGPGTRLTVL.